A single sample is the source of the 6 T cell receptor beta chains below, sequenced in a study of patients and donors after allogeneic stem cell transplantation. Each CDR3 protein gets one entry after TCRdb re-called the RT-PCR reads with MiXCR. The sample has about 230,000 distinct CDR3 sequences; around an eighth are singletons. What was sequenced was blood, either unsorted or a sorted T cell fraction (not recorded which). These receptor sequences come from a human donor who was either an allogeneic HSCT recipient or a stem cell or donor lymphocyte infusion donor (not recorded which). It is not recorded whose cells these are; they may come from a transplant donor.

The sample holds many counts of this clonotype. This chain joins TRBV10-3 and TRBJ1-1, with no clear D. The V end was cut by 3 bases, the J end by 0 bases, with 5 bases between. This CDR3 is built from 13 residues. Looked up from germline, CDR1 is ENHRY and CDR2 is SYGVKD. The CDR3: CAISDGLNTEAFF. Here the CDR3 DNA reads TGTGCCATCAGTGACGGGTTGAACACTGAAGCTTTCTTT.

CDR3 residues: CASSFTGMVGTEAFF. The DNA of the CDR3 is TGTGCCAGCAGCTTCACTGGGATGGTAGGCACTGAAGCTTTCTTT. This rearrangement joins TRBV11-3 to TRBJ1-1; D gene uncertain. The CDR3 totals 15 residues. The germline V gene encodes CDR1 SGHNT and CDR2 YENEEA. Trimming shortened V by 3 bases and J by 4 bases, and 15 bases separated the two germline ends. The complete variable domain, with remaining parts taken from reference TRBV11-3 and TRBJ1-1, reads EAGVVQSPRYKIIEKKQPVAFWCNPISGHNTLYWYLQNLGQGPELLIRYENEEAVDDSQLPKDRFSAERLKGVDSTLKIQPAELGDSAVYLCASSFTGMVGTEAFFGQGTRLTVV.

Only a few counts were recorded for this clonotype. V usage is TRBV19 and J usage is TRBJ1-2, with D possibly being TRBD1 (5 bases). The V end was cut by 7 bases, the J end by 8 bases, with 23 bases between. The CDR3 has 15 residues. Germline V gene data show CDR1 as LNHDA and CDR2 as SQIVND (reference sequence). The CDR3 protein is CASTFKSDVGDGYTF. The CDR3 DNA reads TGTGCCAGTACCTTCAAGTCTGACGTTGGGGACGGCTACACCTTC.

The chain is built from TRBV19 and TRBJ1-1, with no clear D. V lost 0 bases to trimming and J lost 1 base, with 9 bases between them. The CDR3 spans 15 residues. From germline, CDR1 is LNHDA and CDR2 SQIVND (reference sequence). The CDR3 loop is CASSIDRAGNTEAFF. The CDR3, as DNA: TGTGCCAGTAGTATAGATCGGGCAGGGAACACTGAAGCTTTCTTT.

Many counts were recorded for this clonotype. Here the CDR3 reads CASSTSDRGYEQYF. In DNA form, the CDR3 reads TGTGCCAGCAGTACCTCCGACAGGGGCTACGAGCAGTACTTC. The chain carries TRBV6-1 and TRBJ2-7; 8 bases agree with TRBD1. Trimming took 5 bases from V and 3 from J; bases not matched to a gene: 6. From germline, CDR1 is MNHNS and CDR2 SASEGT. The length of the CDR3 is 14 residues.

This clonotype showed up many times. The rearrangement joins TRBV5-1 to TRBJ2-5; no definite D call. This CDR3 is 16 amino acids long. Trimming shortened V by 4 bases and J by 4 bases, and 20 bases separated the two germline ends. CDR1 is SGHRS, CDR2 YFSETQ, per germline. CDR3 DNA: TGCGCCAGCAGCCTATCACCCCCTGATGTAGGAGAGACCCAGTACTTC. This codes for CASSLSPPDVGETQYF.